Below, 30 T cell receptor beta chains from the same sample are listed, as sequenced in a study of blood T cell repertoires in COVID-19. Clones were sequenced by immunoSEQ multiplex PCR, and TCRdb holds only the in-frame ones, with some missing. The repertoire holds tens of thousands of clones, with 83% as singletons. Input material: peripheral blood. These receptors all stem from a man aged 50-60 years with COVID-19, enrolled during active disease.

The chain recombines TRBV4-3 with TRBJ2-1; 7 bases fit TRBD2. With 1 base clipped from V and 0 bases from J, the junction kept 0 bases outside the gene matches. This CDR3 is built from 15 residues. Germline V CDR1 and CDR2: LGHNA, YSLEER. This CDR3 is CASSQGGSSYNEQFF. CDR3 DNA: TGCGCCAGCAGCCAAGGCGGGAGCTCCTACAATGAGCAGTTCTTC.

The CDR3 bases are TGTGCCAGCAGCTCTGGAAACAGGGGGCGCCAAGAGACCCAGTACTTC. This encodes CASSSGNRGRQETQYF. The chain joins TRBV7-3 to TRBJ2-5, with 9 bases lining up with TRBD1. This CDR3 comprises 16 residues. Germline V gene sequence: CDR1 SGHTA, CDR2 FQGTGA. The V segment lost 4 bases and the J segment 1 base; nucleotides outside the gene matches: 7.

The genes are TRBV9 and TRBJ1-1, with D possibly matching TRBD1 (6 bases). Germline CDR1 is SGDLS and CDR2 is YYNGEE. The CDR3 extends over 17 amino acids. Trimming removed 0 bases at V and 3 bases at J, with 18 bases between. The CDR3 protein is CASSVDQGMVGDTEAFF. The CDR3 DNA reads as TGTGCCAGCAGCGTAGATCAGGGGATGGTCGGTGACACTGAAGCTTTCTTT. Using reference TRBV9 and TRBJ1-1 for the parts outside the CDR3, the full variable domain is DSGVTQTPKHLITATGQRVTLRCSPRSGDLSVYWYQQSLDQGLQFLIQYYNGEERAKGNILERFSAQQFPDLHSELNLSSLELGDSALYFCASSVDQGMVGDTEAFFGQGTRLTVV.

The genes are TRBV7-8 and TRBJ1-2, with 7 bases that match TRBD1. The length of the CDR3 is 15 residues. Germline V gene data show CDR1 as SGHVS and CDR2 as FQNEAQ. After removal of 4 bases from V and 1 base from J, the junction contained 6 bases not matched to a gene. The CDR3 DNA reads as TGTGCCAGCAGCTCCCGCCAGGGGGGTAACTATGGCTACACCTTC. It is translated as CASSSRQGGNYGYTF.

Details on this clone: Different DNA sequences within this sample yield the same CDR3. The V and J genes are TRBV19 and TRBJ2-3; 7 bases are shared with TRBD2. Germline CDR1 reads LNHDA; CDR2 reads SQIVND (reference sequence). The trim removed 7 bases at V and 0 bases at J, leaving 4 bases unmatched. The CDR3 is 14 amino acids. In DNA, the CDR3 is TGTGCCAGTAAAGCGGGGCCTAGCACAGATACGCAGTATTTT. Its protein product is CASKAGPSTDTQYF.

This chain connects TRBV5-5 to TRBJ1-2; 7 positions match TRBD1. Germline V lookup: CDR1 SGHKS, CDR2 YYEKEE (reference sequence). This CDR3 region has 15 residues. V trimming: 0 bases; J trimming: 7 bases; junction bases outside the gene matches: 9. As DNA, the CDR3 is TGTGCCAGCAGCTTGGCCGGGAGGGGGCAGGGTGGCTACACCTTC. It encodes CASSLAGRGQGGYTF. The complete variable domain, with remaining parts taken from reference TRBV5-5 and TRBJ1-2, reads DAGVTQSPTHLIKTRGQQVTLRCSPISGHKSVSWYQQVLGQGPQFIFQYYEKEERGRGNFPDRFSARQFPNYSSELNVNALLLGDSALYLCASSLAGRGQGGYTFGSGTRLTVV.

CDR3 sequence reads: CASRRSSKETQYF. CDR3 in DNA: TGTGCCAGCAGAAGGAGTTCAAAAGAGACCCAGTACTTC. The chain joins TRBV5-5 to TRBJ2-5; no clear D gene. The CDR3 is 13 residues long. Trimming removed 5 bases at V and 3 bases at J, with 11 bases between. Germline V gene sequence: CDR1 SGHKS, CDR2 YYEKEE (reference sequence).

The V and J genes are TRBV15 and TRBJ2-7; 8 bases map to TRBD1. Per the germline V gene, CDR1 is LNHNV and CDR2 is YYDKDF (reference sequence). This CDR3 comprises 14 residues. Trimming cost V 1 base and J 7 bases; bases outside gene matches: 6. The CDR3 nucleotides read TGTGCCACCAGCAGAGTAACAGGGGGTGGTGAGCAGTACTTC. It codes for CATSRVTGGGEQYF.

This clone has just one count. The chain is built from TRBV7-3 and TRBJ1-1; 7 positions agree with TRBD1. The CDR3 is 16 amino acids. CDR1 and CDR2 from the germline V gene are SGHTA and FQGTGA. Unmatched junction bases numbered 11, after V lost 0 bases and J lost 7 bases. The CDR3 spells CASSLTARGKASEAFF. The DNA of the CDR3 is TGTGCCAGCAGCTTAACGGCCAGGGGGAAAGCGAGTGAAGCTTTCTTT.

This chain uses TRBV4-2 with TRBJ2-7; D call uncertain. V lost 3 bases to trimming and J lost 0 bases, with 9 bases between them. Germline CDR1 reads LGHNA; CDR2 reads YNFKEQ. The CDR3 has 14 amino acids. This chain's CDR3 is CASSQTESSYEQYF. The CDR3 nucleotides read TGTGCCAGCAGCCAGACTGAGAGCTCCTACGAGCAGTACTTC.

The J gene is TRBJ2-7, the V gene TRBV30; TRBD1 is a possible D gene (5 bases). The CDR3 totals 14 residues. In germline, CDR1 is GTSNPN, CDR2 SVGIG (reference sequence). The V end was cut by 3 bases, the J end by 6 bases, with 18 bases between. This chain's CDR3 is CAWSVWQGDGEQYF. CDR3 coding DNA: TGTGCCTGGAGCGTTTGGCAGGGCGACGGCGAGCAGTACTTC.

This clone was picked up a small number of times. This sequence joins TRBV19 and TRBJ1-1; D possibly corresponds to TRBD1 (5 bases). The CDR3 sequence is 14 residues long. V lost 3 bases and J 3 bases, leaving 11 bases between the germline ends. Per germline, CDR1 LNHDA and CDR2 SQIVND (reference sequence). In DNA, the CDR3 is TGTGCCAGTAGTATCACCGGGACTGACACTGAAGCTTTCTTT. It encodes CASSITGTDTEAFF.

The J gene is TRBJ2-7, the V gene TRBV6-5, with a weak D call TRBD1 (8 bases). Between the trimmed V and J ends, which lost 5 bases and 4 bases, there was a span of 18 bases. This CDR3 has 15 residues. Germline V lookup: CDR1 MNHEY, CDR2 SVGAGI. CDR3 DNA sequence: TGTGCCAGCAGTACAGGACAGGGCGGGGGATACGAGCAGTACTTC. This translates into CASSTGQGGGYEQYF.

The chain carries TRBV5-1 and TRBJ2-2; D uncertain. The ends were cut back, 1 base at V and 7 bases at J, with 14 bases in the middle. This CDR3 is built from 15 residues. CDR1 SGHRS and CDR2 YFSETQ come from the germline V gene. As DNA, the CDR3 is TGCGCCAGCAGCTTGCTGGAAGGAGTTAACGGGGAGCTGTTTTTT. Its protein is CASSLLEGVNGELFF.

CDR3 residues: CASRGTGLHYGYTF. Written as DNA, the CDR3 is TGTGCCAGCAGGGGGACAGGCCTTCACTATGGCTACACCTTC. The chain links TRBV2 to TRBJ1-2, with 8 bases lining up with TRBD1. This CDR3 has 14 residues. The trim removed 6 bases at V and 3 bases at J, leaving 6 bases unmatched. The germline V gene has CDR1 SNHLY and CDR2 FYNNEI.

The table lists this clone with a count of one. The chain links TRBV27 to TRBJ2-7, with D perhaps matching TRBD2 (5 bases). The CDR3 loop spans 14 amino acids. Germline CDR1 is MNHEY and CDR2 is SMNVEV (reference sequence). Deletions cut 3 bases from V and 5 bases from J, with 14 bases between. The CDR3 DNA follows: TGTGCCAGCAGTTTCCTAGGGAGACCCGACGAGCAGTACTTC. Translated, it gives CASSFLGRPDEQYF.

CDR3 bases: TGTGCCAGCAGTGCGGTACAGGCGAACACTGAAGCTTTCTTT. Translated, it gives CASSAVQANTEAFF. This rearrangement joins TRBV2 to TRBJ1-1; D might be TRBD1 (5 bases). V was clipped by 4 bases and J by 1 base, with 10 bases between them. CDR1 and CDR2 from the germline V gene are SNHLY and FYNNEI. This CDR3 has 14 amino acids. Supplemented by reference TRBV2 and TRBJ1-1, the full variable domain reads EPEVTQTPSHQVTQMGQEVILRCVPISNHLYFYWYRQILGQKVEFLVSFYNNEISEKSEIFDDQFSVERPDGSNFTLKIRSTKLEDSAMYFCASSAVQANTEAFFGQGTRLTVV.

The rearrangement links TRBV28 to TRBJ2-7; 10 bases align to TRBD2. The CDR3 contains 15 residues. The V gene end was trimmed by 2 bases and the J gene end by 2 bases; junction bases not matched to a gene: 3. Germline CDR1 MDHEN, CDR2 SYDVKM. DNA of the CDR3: TGTGCCAGCAGTTTACCAACTAGCGGGGCCTACGAGCAGTACTTC. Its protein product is CASSLPTSGAYEQYF.

CDR3 amino acids: CASSEGLFNYGYTF. The CDR3 DNA is TGTGCCAGCAGTGAAGGACTGTTTAACTATGGCTACACCTTC. The chain couples TRBV2 to TRBJ1-2; D remains unclear. V was cut by 1 base and J by 1 base, with 7 bases left in between. From germline, CDR1 is SNHLY and CDR2 FYNNEI. The CDR3 runs 14 residues.

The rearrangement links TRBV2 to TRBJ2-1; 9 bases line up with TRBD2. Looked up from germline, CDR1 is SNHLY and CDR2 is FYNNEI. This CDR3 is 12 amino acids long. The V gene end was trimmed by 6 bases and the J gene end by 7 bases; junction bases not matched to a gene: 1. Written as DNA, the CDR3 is TGTGCCAGCAGCCTAGCGGGAAATGAGCAGTTCTTC. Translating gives CASSLAGNEQFF.

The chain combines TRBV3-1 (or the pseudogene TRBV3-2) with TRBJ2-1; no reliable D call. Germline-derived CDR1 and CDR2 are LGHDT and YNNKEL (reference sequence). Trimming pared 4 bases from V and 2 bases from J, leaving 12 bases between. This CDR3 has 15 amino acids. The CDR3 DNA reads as TGTGCCAGCAGCCCCCGTGGCACGCCCTACAATGAGCAGTTCTTC. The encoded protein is CASSPRGTPYNEQFF.

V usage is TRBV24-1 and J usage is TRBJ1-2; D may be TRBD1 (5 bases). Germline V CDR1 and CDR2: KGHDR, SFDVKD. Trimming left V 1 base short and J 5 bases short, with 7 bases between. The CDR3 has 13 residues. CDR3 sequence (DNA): TGTGCCACCAGTGATTTTGCAGGGTATGGCTACACCTTC. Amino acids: CATSDFAGYGYTF.

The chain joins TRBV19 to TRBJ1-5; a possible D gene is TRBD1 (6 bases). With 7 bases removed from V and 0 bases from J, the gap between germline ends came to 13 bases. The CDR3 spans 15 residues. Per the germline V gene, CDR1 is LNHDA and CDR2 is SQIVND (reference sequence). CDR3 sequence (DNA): TGTGCCAGTACTCGGACAGCGGATAGCAATCAGCCCCAGCATTTT. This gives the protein CASTRTADSNQPQHF.

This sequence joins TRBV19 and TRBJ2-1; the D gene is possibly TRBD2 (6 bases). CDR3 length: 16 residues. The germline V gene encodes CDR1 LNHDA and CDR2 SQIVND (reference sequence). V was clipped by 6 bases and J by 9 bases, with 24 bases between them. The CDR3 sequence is CASRDNLASVRGEQFF. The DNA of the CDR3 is TGTGCCAGTAGGGACAATCTAGCGTCCGTTCGGGGTGAGCAGTTCTTC.

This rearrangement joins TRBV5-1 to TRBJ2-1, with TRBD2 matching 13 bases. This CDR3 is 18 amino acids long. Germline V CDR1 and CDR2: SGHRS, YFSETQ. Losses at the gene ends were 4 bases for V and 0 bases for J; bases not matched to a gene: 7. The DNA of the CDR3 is TGCGCCAGCAGCCCTGGGACTAGCGGGGATAGCTCCTACAATGAGCAGTTCTTC. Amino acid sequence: CASSPGTSGDSSYNEQFF.

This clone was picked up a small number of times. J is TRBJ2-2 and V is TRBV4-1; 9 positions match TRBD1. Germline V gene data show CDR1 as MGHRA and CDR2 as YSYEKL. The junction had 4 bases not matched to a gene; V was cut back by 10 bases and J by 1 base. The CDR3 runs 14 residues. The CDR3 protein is CATSDRGNTGELFF. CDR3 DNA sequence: TGCGCCACCTCGGACAGGGGGAACACCGGGGAGCTGTTTTTT.

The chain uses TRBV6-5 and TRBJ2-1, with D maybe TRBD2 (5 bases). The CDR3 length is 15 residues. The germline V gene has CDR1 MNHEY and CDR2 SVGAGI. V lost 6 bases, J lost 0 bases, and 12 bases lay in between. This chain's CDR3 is CASSLQRNSYNEQFF. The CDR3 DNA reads TGTGCCAGCAGCCTCCAGCGGAACTCCTACAATGAGCAGTTCTTC.

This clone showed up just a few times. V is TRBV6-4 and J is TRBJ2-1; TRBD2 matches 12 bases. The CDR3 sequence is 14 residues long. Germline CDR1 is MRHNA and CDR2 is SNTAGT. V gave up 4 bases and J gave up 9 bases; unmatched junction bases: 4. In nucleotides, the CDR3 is TGTGCCAGCAGTGGGCTAGCGGGAGGGTCTGAGCAGTTCTTC. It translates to CASSGLAGGSEQFF.

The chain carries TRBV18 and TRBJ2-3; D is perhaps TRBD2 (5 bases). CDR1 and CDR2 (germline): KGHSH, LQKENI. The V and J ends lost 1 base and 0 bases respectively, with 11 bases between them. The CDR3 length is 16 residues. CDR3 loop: CASSPQGEASTDTQYF. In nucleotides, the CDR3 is TGTGCCAGCTCACCACAGGGAGAGGCTAGCACAGATACGCAGTATTTT.

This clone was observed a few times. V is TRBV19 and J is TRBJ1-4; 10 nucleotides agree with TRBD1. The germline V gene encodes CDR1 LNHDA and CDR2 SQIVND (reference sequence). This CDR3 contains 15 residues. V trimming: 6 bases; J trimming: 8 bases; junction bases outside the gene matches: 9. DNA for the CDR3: TGTGCCAGTAGACGGGGGACAGGGGACGGGGAAAAACTGTTTTTT. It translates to CASRRGTGDGEKLFF.